A selection of T cell receptor beta chains follows, all from one sample in a study of T-cell memory formation after mild COVID-19. In TCRdb, the 5' RACE reads were re-called with MiXCR into one record per CDR3 protein. The sample records roughly 42,000 distinct CDR3 sequences, 7.3% being singletons. Input material: PBMCs or a T cell subset sorted from them (not recorded which). These receptors all come from a man between 18 and 35 years old who had mild COVID-19 (a few samples of this study predate the infection). Cell type and time point are not known. Both conserved end residues are part of each CDR3. Each record gives: V gene, J gene, clone size, D gene, CDR3 DNA, CDR3 protein. A D gene is named only where the DNA matches it firmly. Where a row states a size, it is once, few, many or the class of an expanded clone; other rows omit it.

V gene: TRBV3-1; J gene: TRBJ1-1; clone size: .; D gene: .; CDR3 DNA: TGTGCCAGCAGCCAAGGGGACCGATACACTGAAGCTTTCTTT; CDR3 protein: CASSQGDRYTEAFF
V gene: TRBV7-9; J gene: TRBJ2-3; clone size: medium-sized; D gene: .; CDR3 DNA: TGTGCCAGCAGCCCCTCGAGGTTTCGCACAGATACGCAGTATTTT; CDR3 protein: CASSPSRFRTDTQYF
V gene: TRBV12-3/TRBV12-4; J gene: TRBJ1-1; clone size: few; D gene: TRBD1; CDR3 DNA: TGTGCCAGCACCCAAACAGGGGTCACTGAAGCTTTCTTT; CDR3 protein: CASTQTGVTEAFF
V gene: TRBV7-2; J gene: TRBJ1-1; clone size: .; D gene: .; CDR3 DNA: TGTGCCAGCAGCTTTGGGGGGCAGACTGAAGCTTTCTTT; CDR3 protein: CASSFGGQTEAFF
V gene: TRBV10-3; J gene: TRBJ2-3; clone size: many; D gene: .; CDR3 DNA: TGTGCCATCAGTGAGCGGCTACCCGATACGCAGTATTTT; CDR3 protein: CAISERLPDTQYF
V gene: TRBV12-3/TRBV12-4; J gene: TRBJ2-3; clone size: many; D gene: .; CDR3 DNA: TGTGCCAGCACCGGAGGTGGGACGGCCACAGATACGCAGTATTTT; CDR3 protein: CASTGGGTATDTQYF
V gene: TRBV7-3; J gene: TRBJ2-3; clone size: .; D gene: .; CDR3 DNA: TGTGCCAGCAGCATAGGAGGGACGGTCGATACGCAGTATTTT; CDR3 protein: CASSIGGTVDTQYF
V gene: TRBV4-2; J gene: TRBJ1-1; clone size: few; D gene: .; CDR3 DNA: TGTGCCAGCAGCCAAGATCTTGAAACTGAAGCTTTCTTT; CDR3 protein: CASSQDLETEAFF
V gene: TRBV5-1; J gene: TRBJ2-1; clone size: few; D gene: .; CDR3 DNA: TGCGCCAGCAGGAAAGGTACGGGGGCGGCTTCCTACAATGAGCAGTTCTTC; CDR3 protein: CASRKGTGAASYNEQFF
V gene: TRBV9; J gene: TRBJ2-5; clone size: few; D gene: .; CDR3 DNA: TGTGCCAGCAGCGCCACGGGGCGCGAGACCCAGTACTTC; CDR3 protein: CASSATGRETQYF
V gene: TRBV12-3/TRBV12-4; J gene: TRBJ1-2; clone size: few; D gene: .; CDR3 DNA: TGTGCCAGCAGTTTAGTCGGGGGGCCGGGGGGCTACACCTTC; CDR3 protein: CASSLVGGPGGYTF
V gene: TRBV5-1; J gene: TRBJ2-1; clone size: many; D gene: TRBD2; CDR3 DNA: TGCGCCAGCAGCTCGGGACTAGCGGACTCCTACAATGAGCAGTTCTTC; CDR3 protein: CASSSGLADSYNEQFF
V gene: TRBV2; J gene: TRBJ2-3; clone size: medium-sized; D gene: .; CDR3 DNA: TGTGCCAGCAGTGAAGGACGGGGGTCAAGCACAGATACGCAGTATTTT; CDR3 protein: CASSEGRGSSTDTQYF
V gene: TRBV18; J gene: TRBJ2-1; clone size: .; D gene: .; CDR3 DNA: TGTGCCAGCTCACCTCCCGGGATGCGCTCCTACAATGAGCAGTTCTTC; CDR3 protein: CASSPPGMRSYNEQFF
V gene: TRBV9; J gene: TRBJ2-5; clone size: many; D gene: TRBD2; CDR3 DNA: TGTGCCAGCAGCGCAGGGACTAGCGGGGGGGGTCCGACCCAGTACTTC; CDR3 protein: CASSAGTSGGGPTQYF
V gene: TRBV29-1; J gene: TRBJ1-1; clone size: few; D gene: .; CDR3 DNA: TGCAGCGGTGACCCGGAACGTCGAGCTTTCTTT; CDR3 protein: CSGDPERRAFF
V gene: TRBV3-1; J gene: TRBJ2-7; clone size: .; D gene: .; CDR3 DNA: TGTGCCAGCAGCCGAGGGACGGCCGAGCAGTACTTC; CDR3 protein: CASSRGTAEQYF
V gene: TRBV5-1; J gene: TRBJ2-5; clone size: many; D gene: TRBD1; CDR3 DNA: TGCGCCAGCAGCTTCCCCATGACAGGGGAAGAGACCCAGTACTTC; CDR3 protein: CASSFPMTGEETQYF
V gene: TRBV7-2; J gene: TRBJ1-3; clone size: .; D gene: .; CDR3 DNA: TGTGCCAGCAGCTTAAATGCGGGGGACACCATATATTTT; CDR3 protein: CASSLNAGDTIYF
V gene: TRBV7-6; J gene: TRBJ2-2; clone size: many; D gene: TRBD2; CDR3 DNA: TGTGCCAGCAGCCGGGCCGGGGGGGGATACACCGGGGAGCTGTTTTTT; CDR3 protein: CASSRAGGGYTGELFF
V gene: TRBV6-5; J gene: TRBJ1-1; clone size: few; D gene: TRBD1; CDR3 DNA: TGTGCCAGCAGGACCCAGACAGGGGTCGGCACTGAAGCTTTCTTT; CDR3 protein: CASRTQTGVGTEAFF
V gene: TRBV29-1; J gene: TRBJ1-5; clone size: many; D gene: TRBD1; CDR3 DNA: TGCAGCGTTGGGGAGACAGGGGTTCAGCCCCAGCATTTT; CDR3 protein: CSVGETGVQPQHF
V gene: TRBV5-1; J gene: TRBJ1-5; clone size: many; D gene: TRBD1; CDR3 DNA: TGCGCCAGCAGCTTACAGGGGGCTCGCAATCAGCCCCAGCATTTT; CDR3 protein: CASSLQGARNQPQHF
V gene: TRBV12-3/TRBV12-4; J gene: TRBJ2-3; clone size: many; D gene: .; CDR3 DNA: TGTGCCAGCGGGGGGGCCCCAGATACGCAGTATTTT; CDR3 protein: CASGGAPDTQYF
V gene: TRBV5-6; J gene: TRBJ2-3; clone size: few; D gene: .; CDR3 DNA: TGTGCCAGCAGCAGGATAAGCGTGGGCACAGATACGCAGTATTTT; CDR3 protein: CASSRISVGTDTQYF
V gene: TRBV6-2/TRBV6-3; J gene: TRBJ2-7; clone size: .; D gene: .; CDR3 DNA: TGTGCCAGCAGTCGCCGGACACCCTACGAGCAGTACTTC; CDR3 protein: CASSRRTPYEQYF